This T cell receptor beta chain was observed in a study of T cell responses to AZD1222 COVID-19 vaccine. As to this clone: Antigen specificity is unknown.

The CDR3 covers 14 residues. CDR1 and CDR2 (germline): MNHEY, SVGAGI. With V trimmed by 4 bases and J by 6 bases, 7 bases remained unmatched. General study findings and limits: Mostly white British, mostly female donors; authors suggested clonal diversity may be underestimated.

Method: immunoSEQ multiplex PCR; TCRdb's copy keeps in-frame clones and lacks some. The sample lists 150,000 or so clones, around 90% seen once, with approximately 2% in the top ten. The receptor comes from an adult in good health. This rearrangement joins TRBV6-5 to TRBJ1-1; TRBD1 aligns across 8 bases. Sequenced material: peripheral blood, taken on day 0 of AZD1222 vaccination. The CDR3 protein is CASSFTGGVAEAFF. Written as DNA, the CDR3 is TGTGCCAGCAGTTTTACAGGGGGAGTCGCTGAAGCTTTCTTT.